Following are 18 T cell receptor beta chains from one sample sequenced in a study of OX40 agonist ivuxolimab in advanced cancers. Generated by immunoSEQ multiplex PCR, the TCRdb table keeps only in-frame clones and is missing some. Of about 79,000 clones listed, roughly 94% are singletons. The sequences come from CD4+ or CD8+ T cells sorted from blood, collected in a trial of the OX40 agonist ivuxolimab. These receptors were obtained from an adult with an advanced solid tumor such as melanoma, head and neck, liver or kidney cancer.

The V and J genes are TRBV27 and TRBJ2-7; TRBD1 agrees at 7 bases. The CDR3 spans 14 residues. Unmatched junction bases numbered 10, after V lost 7 bases and J lost 4 bases. The germline V gene encodes CDR1 MNHEY and CDR2 SMNVEV (reference sequence). CDR3 nucleotides: TGTGCCAGCAAACTATCCCAGGACAGGTACGAGCAGTACTTC. Translation gives CASKLSQDRYEQYF.

The chain employs TRBV6-6 and TRBJ2-7; D gene ambiguous. CDR1 and CDR2 from the germline V gene are MNHNY and SVGAGI (reference sequence). Deletions cut 7 bases from V and 1 base from J, with 14 bases between. CDR3 length equals 14 residues. CDR3 bases: TGTGCCAGCACCCCCGTCGTCAGATCCTACGAGCAGTACTTC. Translation: CASTPVVRSYEQYF.

This rearrangement joins TRBV7-9 to TRBJ2-2; perhaps TRBD2 as D (5 bases). CDR1 is SEHNR and CDR2 is FQNEAQ in the germline V gene (reference sequence). The CDR3 totals 17 residues. V dropped 4 bases and J dropped 6 bases, with 21 bases sitting between them. The DNA for the CDR3 is TGTGCCAGCAGCTCGGTTGGTAGCGCACAAAGGGCCGGGGAGCTGTTTTTT. Translation gives CASSSVGSAQRAGELFF.

The chain couples TRBV4-3 to TRBJ2-1, with 11 bases fitting TRBD2. The CDR3 has 18 residues. Looked up from germline, CDR1 is LGHNA and CDR2 is YSLEER. Trimming at V came to 4 bases and at J to 4 bases, leaving 12 bases not matched to a gene. CDR3 sequence reads: CASSLLPGTSGPYNEQFF. In DNA form, the CDR3 reads TGCGCCAGCAGCCTGCTCCCCGGGACTAGCGGTCCTTACAATGAGCAGTTCTTC.

The gene calls are TRBV4-1 and TRBJ2-1, with TRBD1 matching over 7 bases. The CDR3 has 15 amino acids. Germline CDR1 MGHRA, CDR2 YSYEKL. With 3 bases clipped from V and 5 bases from J, the junction kept 7 bases outside the gene matches. The CDR3 loop is CASSHFTTGNNEQFF. The CDR3 region has the DNA TGCGCCAGCAGCCATTTCACGACAGGGAACAATGAGCAGTTCTTC.

The chain joins TRBV11-3 to TRBJ1-1, with D possibly matching TRBD1 (5 bases). The V end lost 1 base, the J end lost 1 base, and 13 bases lay between the germline ends. Germline CDR1 and CDR2: SGHNT and YENEEA. This CDR3 has 16 residues. The CDR3 DNA sequence: TGTGCCAGCAGCTTAGCTCCCGGGACGGGGAACACTGAAGCTTTCTTT. Amino acids: CASSLAPGTGNTEAFF.

The rearrangement links TRBV7-9 to TRBJ2-5, with TRBD2 as a possible D gene (7 bases). With the DNA end fitting TRBJ2-7 better, the J assignment may be wrong. The CDR3 spans 14 residues. Per germline, CDR1 SEHNR and CDR2 FQNEAQ (reference sequence). The DNA of the CDR3 is TGTGCCAGCAGCTTATATGGGGGGGCATACGAGCAGTACTTC. Encoded protein: CASSLYGGAYEQYF.

The chain is built from TRBV5-4 and TRBJ1-3; D gene uncertain. V lost 3 bases, J lost 0 bases, and 13 bases lay in between. The CDR3 length is 16 residues. Per germline, CDR1 SGHNT and CDR2 YYREEE (reference sequence). CDR3 in amino acids: CASSSTRSNSGNTIYF. The CDR3 DNA follows: TGTGCCAGCAGCTCTACTCGGAGCAACTCTGGAAACACCATATATTTT.

J is TRBJ2-7 and V is TRBV28, with 7 nucleotides matching TRBD1. Unmatched junction bases numbered 7, after V lost 3 bases and J lost 2 bases. Germline V CDR1 and CDR2: MDHEN, SYDVKM. This CDR3 is 15 amino acids long. The CDR3 DNA follows: TGTGCCAGCAGTTTTTCTTCGGACAGGACCTACGAGCAGTACTTC. Translating gives CASSFSSDRTYEQYF.

V usage is TRBV11-2 and J usage is TRBJ2-3; D might be TRBD2 (5 bases). Trimming shortened V by 5 bases and J by 0 bases, and 12 bases separated the two germline ends. Looked up from germline, CDR1 is SGHAT and CDR2 is FQNNGV. There are 15 residues in the CDR3. The CDR3 DNA reads TGTGCCAGCAGCCTGGCCCCTAGCAGCACAGATACGCAGTATTTT. This sequence encodes CASSLAPSSTDTQYF. Full variable domain (rest looked up from reference TRBV11-2 and TRBJ2-3): EAGVAQSPRYKIIEKRQSVAFWCNPISGHATLYWYQQILGQGPKLLIQFQNNGVVDDSQLPKDRFSAERLKGVDSTLKIQPAKLEDSAVYLCASSLAPSSTDTQYFGPGTRLTVL.

V usage is TRBV27 and J usage is TRBJ1-1; D is possibly TRBD1 (5 bases). Germline V gene lookup returns CDR1 MNHEY and CDR2 SMNVEV (reference sequence). CDR3 length: 14 residues. Trimming took 5 bases from V and 1 from J, leaving 11 bases between them. CDR3 sequence: CASSRSGWNTEAFF. CDR3 sequence (DNA): TGTGCCAGCAGTCGATCAGGGTGGAACACTGAAGCTTTCTTT.

This chain links TRBV9 with TRBJ2-7, with 8 bases matching TRBD1. The CDR3 contains 13 residues. Germline assignment: CDR1 SGDLS and CDR2 YYNGEE. J lost 5 bases, V lost 0 bases, and 1 base had no gene match. The CDR3 region has the DNA TGTGCCAGCAGCGTAGGGACAGGGAACGAGCAGTACTTC. It is translated as CASSVGTGNEQYF.

V gene TRBV7-9 combines with J gene TRBJ1-2, with a weak D call TRBD1 (5 bases). The V end was cut by 2 bases, the J end by 4 bases, with 11 bases between. CDR1 and CDR2 (germline): SEHNR, FQNEAQ (reference sequence). CDR3 size: 14 residues. The CDR3 coding sequence is TGTGCCAGCAGCTTAACGACAGAGTCCTATGGCTACACCTTC. It is translated as CASSLTTESYGYTF. Using reference TRBV7-9 and TRBJ1-2 for the parts outside the CDR3, the full variable domain is DTGVSQNPRHKITKRGQNVTFRCDPISEHNRLYWYRQTLGQGPEFLTYFQNEAQLEKSRLLSDRFSAERPKGSFSTLEIQRTEQGDSAMYLCASSLTTESYGYTFGSGTRLTVV.

The chain recombines TRBV9 with TRBJ1-2, with a possible D match to TRBD1 (6 bases). The germline gives CDR1 SGDLS, CDR2 YYNGEE. The V gene lost 2 bases and the J gene lost 3 bases, with 14 bases spanning the gap. The CDR3 spans 15 residues. CDR3 DNA: TGTGCCAGCAGCGTGGACGACAGGAACGACTATGGCTACACCTTC. Protein: CASSVDDRNDYGYTF.

The V call is TRBV28, the J call TRBJ2-1; 8 nucleotides align to TRBD2. Germline CDR1 MDHEN, CDR2 SYDVKM. The V segment lost 3 bases and the J segment 2 bases; nucleotides outside the gene matches: 9. This CDR3 comprises 17 residues. The CDR3 DNA follows: TGTGCCAGCAGTTTCACCCTTAGCGGGGACACCTACAATGAGCAGTTCTTC. Amino acids: CASSFTLSGDTYNEQFF.

The chain combines TRBV6-4 with TRBJ1-1, with unresolved D. The V end lost 1 base, the J end lost 5 bases, and 11 bases lay between the germline ends. The V gene's germline CDR1 is MRHNA and CDR2 SNTAGT. The CDR3 is 14 residues long. The CDR3 nucleotides read TGTGCCAGCAGTGACTTCCCCGGCGGGACTGAAGCTTTCTTT. It codes for CASSDFPGGTEAFF.

The V gene is TRBV10-2, the J gene TRBJ1-1, with D unresolved. This CDR3 comprises 13 residues. Germline-derived CDR1 and CDR2 are WSHSY and SAAADI. Trimming took off 2 bases at V and 2 bases at J, with 6 bases between the two ends. CDR3 in DNA: TGCGCCAGCAGTGAGAGACTAAACACTGAAGCTTTCTTT. It yields the protein CASSERLNTEAFF.

J is TRBJ1-2 and V is TRBV5-1, with TRBD1 matching over 7 bases. The trim removed 0 bases at V and 6 bases at J, leaving 11 bases unmatched. In germline, CDR1 is SGHRS, CDR2 YFSETQ. The CDR3 covers 16 residues. The CDR3 DNA reads as TGCGCCAGCAGCTTGGTTCAGGGGGGTGAAGTGGATGGCTACACCTTC. This sequence encodes CASSLVQGGEVDGYTF.